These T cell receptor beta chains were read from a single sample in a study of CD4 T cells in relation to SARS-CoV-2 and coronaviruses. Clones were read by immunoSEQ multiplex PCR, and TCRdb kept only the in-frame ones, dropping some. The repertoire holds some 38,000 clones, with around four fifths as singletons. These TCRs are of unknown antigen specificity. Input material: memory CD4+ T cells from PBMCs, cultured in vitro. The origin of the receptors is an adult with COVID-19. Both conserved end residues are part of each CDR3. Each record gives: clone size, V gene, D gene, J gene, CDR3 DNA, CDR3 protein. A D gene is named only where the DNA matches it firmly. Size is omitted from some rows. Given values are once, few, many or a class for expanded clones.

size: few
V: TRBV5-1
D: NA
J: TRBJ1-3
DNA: TGCGCCAGCAGCCCACTCAGCGAGGCTGGGCGAAACACCATATATTTT
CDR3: CASSPLSEAGRNTIYF

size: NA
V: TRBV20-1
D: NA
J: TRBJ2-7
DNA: TGCAGTGCTAGTGGAGGGATTCGCTCCTACGAGCAGTACTTC
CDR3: CSASGGIRSYEQYF

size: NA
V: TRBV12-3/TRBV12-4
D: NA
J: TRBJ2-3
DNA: TGTGCCAGCAGTTTAGAGTTACCAGATACGCAGTATTTT
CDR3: CASSLELPDTQYF

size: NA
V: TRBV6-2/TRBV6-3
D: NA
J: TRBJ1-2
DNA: TGTGCCAGCAGTTACCCAGGGCAAAACTATGGCTACACCTTC
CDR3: CASSYPGQNYGYTF

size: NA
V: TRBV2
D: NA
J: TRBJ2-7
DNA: TGTGCCAGCAGTGATATAGCGGAGAGCTCCTACGAGCAGTACTTC
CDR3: CASSDIAESSYEQYF

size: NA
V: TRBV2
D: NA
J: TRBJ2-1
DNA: TGTGCCAGCATAGCGGACAGTCACAATGAGCAGTTCTTC
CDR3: CASIADSHNEQFF

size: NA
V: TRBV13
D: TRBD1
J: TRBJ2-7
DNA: TGTGCCAGCAGCTGGCGACAGGGGATCGCTCCCTACGAGCAGTACTTC
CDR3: CASSWRQGIAPYEQYF

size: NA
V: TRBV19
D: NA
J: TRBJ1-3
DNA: TGTGCCAGTGCAACAGGGTCGCGTGGAAACACCATATATTTT
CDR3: CASATGSRGNTIYF

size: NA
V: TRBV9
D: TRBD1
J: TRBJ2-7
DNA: TGTGCCAGCAGCGTAGGGGGACAGGGGGCCCACGAGCAGTACTTC
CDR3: CASSVGGQGAHEQYF

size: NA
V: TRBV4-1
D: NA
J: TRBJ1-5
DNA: TGCGCCAGCAGCCAAGTCGACGGGAACAATCAGCCCCAGCATTTT
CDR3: CASSQVDGNNQPQHF

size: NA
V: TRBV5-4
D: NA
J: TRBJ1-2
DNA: TGTGCCAGCAGTCCCGGGGGTAACTATGGCTACACCTTC
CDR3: CASSPGGNYGYTF

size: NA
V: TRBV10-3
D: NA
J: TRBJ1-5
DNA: TGTGCCATCAGTGATGTAGGTTTGAATCAGCCCCAGCATTTT
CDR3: CAISDVGLNQPQHF

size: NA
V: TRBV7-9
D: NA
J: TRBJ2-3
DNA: TGTGCCAGCCGAGCAGTAGCTAGCACAGATACGCAGTATTTT
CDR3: CASRAVASTDTQYF

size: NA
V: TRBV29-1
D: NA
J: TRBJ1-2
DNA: TGCAGCGTTGGGGTCTCTAGCTACACCTTC
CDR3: CSVGVSSYTF

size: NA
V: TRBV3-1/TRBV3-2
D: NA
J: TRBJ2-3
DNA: TGTGCCAGCAGCCTGGGACTCCAAGGGCTGGATACGCAGTATTTT
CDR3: CASSLGLQGLDTQYF

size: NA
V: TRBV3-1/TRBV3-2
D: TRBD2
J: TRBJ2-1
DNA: TGTGCCAGCAGCCAAGACGGTGCGGGAGGATTTGAGCAGTTCTTC
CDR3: CASSQDGAGGFEQFF

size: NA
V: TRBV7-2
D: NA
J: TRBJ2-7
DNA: TGTGCCAGCAGCTTAGCGCTTTCGGTAGGGGGTTTTTACGAGCAGTACTTC
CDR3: CASSLALSVGGFYEQYF

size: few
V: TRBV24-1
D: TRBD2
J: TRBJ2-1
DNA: TGTGCCACCAGTGATCCGGGACTAGCGGGATACAATGAGCAGTTCTTC
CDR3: CATSDPGLAGYNEQFF

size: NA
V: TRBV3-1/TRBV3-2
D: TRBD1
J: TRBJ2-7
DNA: TGTGCCAGCAGCCATACAGGGGGCGCGGATGAGCAGTACTTC
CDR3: CASSHTGGADEQYF

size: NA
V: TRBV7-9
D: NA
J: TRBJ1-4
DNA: TGTGCCAGCAGCTCGGACGGGGCAACTAATGAAAAACTGTTTTTT
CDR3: CASSSDGATNEKLFF

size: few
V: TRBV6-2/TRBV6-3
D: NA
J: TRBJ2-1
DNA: TGTGCCAGCAGTGAGTTGGATCCGGTCGGCAATGAGCAGTTCTTC
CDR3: CASSELDPVGNEQFF

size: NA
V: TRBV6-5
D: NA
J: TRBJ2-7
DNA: TGTGCCAGCAGTTATCAGGGAGGCCCCTACGAGCAGTACTTC
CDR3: CASSYQGGPYEQYF

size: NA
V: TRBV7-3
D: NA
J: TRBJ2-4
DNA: TGTGCCAGCAGCCCCGAGTGGAAAAACATTCAGTACTTC
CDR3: CASSPEWKNIQYF

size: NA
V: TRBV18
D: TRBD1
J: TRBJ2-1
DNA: TGTGCCAGCTCATCAGGACAGGGCTACAATGAGCAGTTCTTC
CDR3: CASSSGQGYNEQFF

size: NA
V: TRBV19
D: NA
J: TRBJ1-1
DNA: TGTGCCAGTAGCAAAATGGGCCCGACCGTGAACACTGAAGCTTTCTTT
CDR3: CASSKMGPTVNTEAFF

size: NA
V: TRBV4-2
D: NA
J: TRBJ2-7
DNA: TGTGCCAGCAGCCAAGAATTAGGATCGGGCGAGCAGTACTTC
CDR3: CASSQELGSGEQYF

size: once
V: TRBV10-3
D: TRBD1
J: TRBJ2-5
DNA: TGTGCCATCAGTGAGAGGAGGACAGGGGGAAGGGAGACCCAGTACTTC
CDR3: CAISERRTGGRETQYF